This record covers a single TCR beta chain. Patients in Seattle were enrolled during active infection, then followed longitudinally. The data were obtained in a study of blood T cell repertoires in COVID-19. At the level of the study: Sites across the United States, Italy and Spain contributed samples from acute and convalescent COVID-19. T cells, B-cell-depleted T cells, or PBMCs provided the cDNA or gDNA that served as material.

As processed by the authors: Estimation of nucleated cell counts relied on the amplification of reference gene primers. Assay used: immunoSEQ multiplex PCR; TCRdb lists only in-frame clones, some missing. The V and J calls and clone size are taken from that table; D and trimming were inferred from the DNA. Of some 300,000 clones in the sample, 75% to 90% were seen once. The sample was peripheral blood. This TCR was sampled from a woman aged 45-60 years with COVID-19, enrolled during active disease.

The CDR3: CASRGQGLNTEAFF. The CDR3 nucleotides are TGTGCCAGCAGGGGACAGGGGCTGAACACTGAAGCTTTCTTT. The gene calls are TRBV9 and TRBJ1-1; TRBD1 matches at 10 bases. Germline CDR1 SGDLS, CDR2 YYNGEE. The CDR3 loop spans 14 amino acids. V dropped 5 bases and J dropped 0; count of bases not matched to a gene: 1.